The subject of this entry is one TCR beta chain. Authors' methods: Estimation of nucleated cell counts relied on the amplification of reference gene primers. The assay was immunoSEQ multiplex PCR, and TCRdb's table has in-frame clones only and misses some. V, J and clone size derive from that table, while D and trimming were established from the DNA sequence. The table has hundreds of thousands of clones, roughly 85% seen once. V was clipped by 2 bases and J by 8 bases, with 21 bases between them. In germline, CDR1 is MGHRA, CDR2 YSYEKL. The CDR3 loop spans 16 amino acids. These data originate in a study of blood T cell repertoires in COVID-19. Study context: COVID-19 samples collected from the United States, Italy and Spain covered acute and convalescent phases. T cells, B-cell-depleted T cells, or PBMCs supplied cDNA or gDNA.

The gene calls are TRBV4-1 and TRBJ1-2, with D unclear. The sequenced sample consisted of peripheral blood. The clonotype was recovered from a young woman with acute or convalescent COVID-19. CDR3 DNA sequence: TGCGCCAGCAGCCAACCGCAAGGACTTAGGATACGGGGCTACACCTTC. Amino acids: CASSQPQGLRIRGYTF.